This paragraph reports one T cell receptor beta chain. Researchers ran the PCR with 60 Vbeta and 13 Jbeta primers. TCRdb keeps only in-frame clones here, not all; method: immunoSEQ multiplex PCR. The sample includes about 110,000 clones, over 65% of them seen just once. The sample belongs to a study of cytomegalovirus exposure and HLA in healthy donors. CDR3 length equals 17 residues. The receptor was derived from a man younger than 40 in good health and CMV-seropositive. The chain recombines TRBV21-1 with TRBJ2-5; no DNA check was done on the table's D call, TRBD2. TRBV21-1 is a listed pseudogene. Sequenced material: PBMCs. CDR3 nucleotide sequence: TGTGCCAGCAGCAAAGAGGGGCAGCGGGTTCACCAAGAGACCCAGTACTTC. This encodes CASSKEGQRVHQETQYF.